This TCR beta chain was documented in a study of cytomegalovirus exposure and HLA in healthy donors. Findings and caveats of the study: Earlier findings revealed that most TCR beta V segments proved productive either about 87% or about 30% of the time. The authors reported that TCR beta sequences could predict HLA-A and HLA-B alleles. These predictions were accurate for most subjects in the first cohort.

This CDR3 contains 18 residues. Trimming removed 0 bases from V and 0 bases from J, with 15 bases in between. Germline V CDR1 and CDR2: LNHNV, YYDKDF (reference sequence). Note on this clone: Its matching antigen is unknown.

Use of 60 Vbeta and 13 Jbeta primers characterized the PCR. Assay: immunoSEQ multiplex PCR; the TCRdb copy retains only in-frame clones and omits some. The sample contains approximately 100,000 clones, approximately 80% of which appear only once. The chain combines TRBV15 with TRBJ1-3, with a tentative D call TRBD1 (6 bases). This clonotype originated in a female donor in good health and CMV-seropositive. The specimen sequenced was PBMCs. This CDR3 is CATSRDSVGQSSGNTIYF. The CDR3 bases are TGTGCCACCAGCAGAGATTCGGTGGGACAAAGCTCTGGAAACACCATATATTTT.